One T cell receptor (beta chain) is described in this entry. The antigen remains unidentified. This sample is part of a study of cytomegalovirus exposure and HLA in healthy donors. Regarding the study as a whole: Trimming of TCR beta V- and J-genes showed a link, identified in a later analysis, to a missense DCLRE1C variant. Apart from CMV serostatus, no immune exposure information was available.

Vbeta (60) and Jbeta (13) primers were used in the PCR. The method was immunoSEQ multiplex PCR; TCRdb's version includes in-frame clones alone and lacks a portion of them. The sample lists about 160,000 clones; around 80% were seen once. Germline CDR1 and CDR2: SGHKS and YYEKEE (reference sequence). This CDR3 contains 14 residues. Trimming took 7 bases from V and 5 from J, leaving 18 bases between them. Sample: PBMCs. The TCR sequence derives from a woman under 30 in good health and CMV-seronegative. The genes are TRBV5-5 and TRBJ1-2; D unresolved. The CDR3 DNA sequence: TGTGCCAGCGGAAAGTCGGGGAGTGGGTATGGCTACACCTTC. Translating it yields CASGKSGSGYGYTF.